Given below is one TCR beta chain in context. Trimming shortened V by 1 base and J by 1 base, and 13 bases separated the two germline ends. Germline V lookup: CDR1 MNHNS, CDR2 SASEGT. This CDR3 is built from 16 residues. This entry comes from a study of early T cells in non-severe SARS-CoV-2 infection. TCRdb called the 5' RACE reads again in MiXCR, with one record for every CDR3 protein. The sample records roughly 45,000 distinct CDR3 sequences, 3.5% to 4.5% being singletons. The clonotype comes from an adult who was a healthcare worker with PCR-confirmed SARS-CoV-2 infection or an uninfected control (not recorded which). This chain joins TRBV6-1 and TRBJ1-1; D ambiguous. Sequenced sample: whole blood. CDR3 in DNA: TGTGCCAGCAGTGAAGGCCAAAACCAACGGAACACTGAAGCTTTCTTT. Translation gives CASSEGQNQRNTEAFF.